This T cell receptor beta chain was recorded in a study of a mutant IDH1 vaccine in newly diagnosed glioma. Study as a whole: Patients were started on vaccination 4-6 weeks after radiotherapy alone, or with temozolomide cycles. Before enrollment, patients got radiotherapy alone, temozolomide alone, or mostly the combination.

The repertoire was sequenced with immunoSEQ multiplex PCR; TCRdb's copy has only in-frame clones and lacks some. The sample consists of tens of thousands of clones, roughly nine tenths of them appearing once. The CDR3 is made up of 15 amino acids. Germline-derived CDR1 and CDR2 are MDHEN and SYDVKM. Deletions cut 2 bases from V and 0 bases from J, with 8 bases between. Regarding this clone: The antigen is not known.

This sample's time point: week 5, during vaccination. Topical imiquimod was applied with each vaccine dose, which held 300 ug of mutant IDH1 20-mer peptide. Sequenced here: PBMCs, sampled from a glioma patient whose treatment included an IDH1 peptide vaccine. This clonotype was obtained from a woman between 45 and 60 years old with glioma. This chain joins TRBV28 and TRBJ2-1, with no clear D. The DNA for the CDR3 is TGTGCCAGCAGTTTAACGCGGAACTCCTACAATGAGCAGTTCTTC. Encoded protein: CASSLTRNSYNEQFF.